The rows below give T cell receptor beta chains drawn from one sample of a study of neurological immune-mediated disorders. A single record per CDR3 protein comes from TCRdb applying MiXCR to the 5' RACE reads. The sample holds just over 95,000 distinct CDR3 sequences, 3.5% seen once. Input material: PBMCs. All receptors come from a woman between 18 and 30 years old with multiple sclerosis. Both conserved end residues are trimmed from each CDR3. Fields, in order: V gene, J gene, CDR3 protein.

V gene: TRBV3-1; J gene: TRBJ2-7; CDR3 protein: ASSQETGSYEQY
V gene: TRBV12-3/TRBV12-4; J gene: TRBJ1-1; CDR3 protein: ASSLPPTRPF
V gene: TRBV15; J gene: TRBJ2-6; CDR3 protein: ATSGGVSGANVLT
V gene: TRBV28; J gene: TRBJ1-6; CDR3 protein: ASSLREGHSSYNSPLH
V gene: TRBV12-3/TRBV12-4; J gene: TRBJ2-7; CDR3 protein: ASSSSGFTYEQY
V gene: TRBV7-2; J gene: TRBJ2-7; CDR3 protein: ASSTGLAGTYEQY
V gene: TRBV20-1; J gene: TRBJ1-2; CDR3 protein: SGAGGVANYGYT
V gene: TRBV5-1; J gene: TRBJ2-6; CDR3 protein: ASSLGSGQGIAGANVLT
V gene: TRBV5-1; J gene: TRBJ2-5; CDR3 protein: ASSDRRGGEETQY
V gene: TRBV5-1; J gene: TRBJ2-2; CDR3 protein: ASSSGLGGGELF
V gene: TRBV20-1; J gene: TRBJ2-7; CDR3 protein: SAWDRVNEQY
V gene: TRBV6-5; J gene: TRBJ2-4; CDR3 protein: ASGTGKNIQY
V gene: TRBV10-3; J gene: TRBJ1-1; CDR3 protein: AISGAGSNTEAF
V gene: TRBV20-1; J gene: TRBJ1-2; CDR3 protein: SASPGANYGYT
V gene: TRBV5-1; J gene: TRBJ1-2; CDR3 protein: ASSLPGTGGFVDGYT
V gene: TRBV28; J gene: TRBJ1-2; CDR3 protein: ASRNGGDYGYT
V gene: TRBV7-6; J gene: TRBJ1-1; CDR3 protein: ASSYGGFGTEAF
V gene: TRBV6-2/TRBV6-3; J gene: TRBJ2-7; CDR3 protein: ASSYSAESSYEQY
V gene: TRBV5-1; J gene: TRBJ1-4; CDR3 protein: ASSSQGEKLF
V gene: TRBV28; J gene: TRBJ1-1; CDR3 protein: ASRQGSTEAF
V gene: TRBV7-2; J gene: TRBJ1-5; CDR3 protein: ASSLTAEQPQH
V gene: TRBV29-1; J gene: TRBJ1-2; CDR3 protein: SVGPHH
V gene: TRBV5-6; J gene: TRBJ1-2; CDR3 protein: ASSLTAGGFYGYT
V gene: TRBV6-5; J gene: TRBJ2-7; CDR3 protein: ASSRDRSNYEQY
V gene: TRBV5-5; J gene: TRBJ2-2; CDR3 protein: ASSFNGAGPGELF
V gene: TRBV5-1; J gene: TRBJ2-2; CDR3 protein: ASSLDRTGAGELF
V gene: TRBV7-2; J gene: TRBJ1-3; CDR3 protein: ASSLGGGNTIY
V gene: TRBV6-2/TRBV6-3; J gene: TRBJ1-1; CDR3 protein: ASSSKQGQYTEAF
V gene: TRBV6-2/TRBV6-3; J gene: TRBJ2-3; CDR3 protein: ASSYASGSVSSGTQY
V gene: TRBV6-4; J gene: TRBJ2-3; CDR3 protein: ASSEGQGGGDTQY
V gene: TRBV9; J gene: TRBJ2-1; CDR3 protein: ASSVAAGAHNEQF
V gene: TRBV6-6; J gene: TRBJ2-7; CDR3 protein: ASSSQLAYEQY
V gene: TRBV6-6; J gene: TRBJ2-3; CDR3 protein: ASSPDSDTQY
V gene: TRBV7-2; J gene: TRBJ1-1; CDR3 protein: ASSLAGWGTEAF
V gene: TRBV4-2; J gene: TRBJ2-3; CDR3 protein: ASSQDPSGGLSTDTQY
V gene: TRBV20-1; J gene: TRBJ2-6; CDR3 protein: SAPPGSGANVLT
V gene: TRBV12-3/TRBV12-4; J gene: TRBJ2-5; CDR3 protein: ASSSQYQETQY
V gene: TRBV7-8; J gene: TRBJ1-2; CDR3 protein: ASSLGTGSESYGYT
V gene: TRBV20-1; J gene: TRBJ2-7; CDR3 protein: SARDLAGTYEQY
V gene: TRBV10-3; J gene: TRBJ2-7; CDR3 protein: AISNRLAGAYEQY
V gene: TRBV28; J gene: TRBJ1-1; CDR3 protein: ANSLREAMKAF
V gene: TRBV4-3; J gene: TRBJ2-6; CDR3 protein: ASSQDSPPYGANVLT
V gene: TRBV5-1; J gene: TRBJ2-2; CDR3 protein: ASSRYPLTGELF
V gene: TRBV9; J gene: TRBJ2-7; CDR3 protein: ASSATGANEQY
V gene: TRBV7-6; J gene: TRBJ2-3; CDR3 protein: ASSFVGEQDTQY
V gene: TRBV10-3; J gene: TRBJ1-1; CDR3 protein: AISDYRVFAF
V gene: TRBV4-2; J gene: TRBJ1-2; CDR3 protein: ASSQEDNRFISYGYT